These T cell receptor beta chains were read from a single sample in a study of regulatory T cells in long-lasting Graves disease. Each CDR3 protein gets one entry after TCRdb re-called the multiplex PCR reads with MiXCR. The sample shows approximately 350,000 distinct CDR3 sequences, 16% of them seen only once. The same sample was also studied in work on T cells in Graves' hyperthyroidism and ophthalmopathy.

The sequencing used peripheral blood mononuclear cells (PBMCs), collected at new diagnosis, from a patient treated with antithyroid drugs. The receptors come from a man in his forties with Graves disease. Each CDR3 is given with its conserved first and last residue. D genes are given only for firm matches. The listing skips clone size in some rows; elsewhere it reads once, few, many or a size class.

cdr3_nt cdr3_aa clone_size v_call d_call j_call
TGTGCCAGCAGTCCATCTAGCGGGGGTTCCTACAATGAGCAGTTCTTC CASSPSSGGSYNEQFF many TRBV12-3/TRBV12-4 TRBD2 TRBJ2-1
TGTGCCAGCAGCCCGCAATGGGGGGGCACTGAAGCTTTCTTT CASSPQWGGTEAFF few TRBV3-1 . TRBJ1-1
TGTGCCAGCAGTTTCGGGGGGTTCCCCTATGGCTACACCTTC CASSFGGFPYGYTF . TRBV28 . TRBJ1-2
TGTGCCAGCAGCCAAGAATCTCCTCGGGAGACCCAGTACTTC CASSQESPRETQYF few TRBV4-2 . TRBJ2-5
TGTGCCACCAGCAGAGTGGGACGCACAGATACGCAGTATTTT CATSRVGRTDTQYF few TRBV15 . TRBJ2-3
TGCGCCAGCAACGGGGACAGGGGGCTTGCAAGTCAGCCCCAGCATTTT CASNGDRGLASQPQHF . TRBV10-1 TRBD1 TRBJ1-5
TGTGCCAGCAGTTTCAACACCGGGACAGCGGGGGGCGTGAGCAATCAGCCCCAGCATTTT CASSFNTGTAGGVSNQPQHF many TRBV6-5 TRBD1 TRBJ1-5
TGCGCCAGCAGTGACACGCCGGGACAGGGAAATCAGCCCCAGCATTTT CASSDTPGQGNQPQHF . TRBV10-1 TRBD1 TRBJ1-5
TGCAGTGCTAGGGACAGGCGAATGCAAGAGACCCAGTACTTC CSARDRRMQETQYF . TRBV20-1 TRBD1 TRBJ2-5
TGTGCCACCAGCAGACCCTCAGGGTACGGTGAAAAACTGTTTTTT CATSRPSGYGEKLFF . TRBV15 . TRBJ1-4
TGTGCCATCTTATACAATGAGCAGTTCTTC CAILYNEQFF many TRBV6-1 . TRBJ2-1
TGTGCCAGCAGTGCCCAAAGGACAGGAAATGAAAAACTGTTTTTT CASSAQRTGNEKLFF many TRBV2 TRBD1 TRBJ1-4
TGTGCCAGCATCCTGAATCAGGGGGACACTGAAGCTTTCTTT CASILNQGDTEAFF many TRBV28 TRBD1 TRBJ1-1
TGTGCCAGCAGTGAAGCGCGGGGGGGCTGGGGCAATCAGCCCCAGCATTTT CASSEARGGWGNQPQHF many TRBV2 . TRBJ1-5
TGTGCCAGCAGCTTACCAGCCGGGACAGGGGACCAGGAGACCCAGTACTTC CASSLPAGTGDQETQYF . TRBV11-1 TRBD1 TRBJ2-5
TGTGCCAGCAGCTCTCGGAAGCAGGTTCGAGATACGCAGTATTTT CASSSRKQVRDTQYF many TRBV5-6 . TRBJ2-3
TGTGCCAGCAGCTCGTTGACAGGGGGCCGTGGCTACACCTTC CASSSLTGGRGYTF many TRBV5-6 TRBD1 TRBJ1-2
TGTGCCAGCTCACCAACGACAGACTATAACACTGAAGCTTTCTTT CASSPTTDYNTEAFF once TRBV18 . TRBJ1-1
TGCGCCAGCAGCCAAGATTTTCGGCTGAACGAGCAGTACTTC CASSQDFRLNEQYF . TRBV4-1 . TRBJ2-7